The sequence of this TCR beta chain was determined in a study of blood T cell repertoires in COVID-19. The table came from immunoSEQ multiplex PCR; TCRdb's copy has only in-frame clones and leaves some out. The data show approximately 200,000 clones, 84% seen once. Germline loops: CDR1 SGHDN, CDR2 FVKESK. This CDR3 spans 19 amino acids. J gave up 3 bases and V 5 bases, and 18 bases lay outside the gene matches. The V and J genes are TRBV14 and TRBJ2-5; 10 positions agree with TRBD2. The sequence was obtained from a man aged 60-69 years who had recovered from COVID-19. The sample consisted of PBMCs or T cells enriched from blood (not recorded which). In nucleotides, the CDR3 is TGTGCCAGCAGCAAAGGACTAGCGGCTACTCTTTTTAGTAAAGAGACCCAGTACTTC. Its protein is CASSKGLAATLFSKETQYF.